A single sample gave rise to the 29 T cell receptor beta chains below, sequenced in a study of cytomegalovirus exposure and HLA in healthy donors. Clones were read by immunoSEQ multiplex PCR, and TCRdb kept only the in-frame ones, dropping some. The sample holds some 170,000 clones, just under 90% seen once. Sequencing was performed on PBMCs. The receptor set was obtained from a man between 18 and 29 years old in good health and CMV-seropositive.

The rearrangement links TRBV18 to TRBJ2-5, with 8 nucleotides matching TRBD1. The V gene's germline CDR1 is KGHSH and CDR2 LQKENI. This CDR3 is built from 15 residues. The trim removed 3 bases at V and 5 bases at J, leaving 8 bases unmatched. In DNA, the CDR3 is TGTGCCAGCTCACCGAAACGGACAGGGTGGGAGACCCAGTACTTC. Amino acid sequence: CASSPKRTGWETQYF.

The DNA of the CDR3 is TGTGCCAGCAGCCAGGACAGTGCTGGTGAAAAACTGTTTTTT. This encodes CASSQDSAGEKLFF. The rearrangement joins TRBV28 to TRBJ1-4, with a possible D match to TRBD1 (6 bases). CDR1 is MDHEN, CDR2 SYDVKM, per germline. The V end was cut by 6 bases, the J end by 7 bases, with 15 bases between. This CDR3 is built from 14 residues. Full variable domain (rest looked up from reference TRBV28 and TRBJ1-4): DVKVTQSSRYLVKRTGEKVFLECVQDMDHENMFWYRQDPGLGLRLIYFSYDVKMKEKGDIPEGYSVSREKKERFSLILESASTNQTSMYLCASSQDSAGEKLFFGSGTQLSVL.

The J gene is TRBJ2-7, the V gene TRBV7-8, with D unresolved. Germline CDR1 is SGHVS and CDR2 is FQNEAQ. V shed 1 base and J shed 2 bases, with 12 bases lying between them. The CDR3 extends over 15 amino acids. The CDR3 bases are TGTGCCAGCAGCTTAGGTAACAGTCGGACCTACGAGCAGTACTTC. Protein: CASSLGNSRTYEQYF.

The chain carries TRBV11-3 and TRBJ2-5; 7 nucleotides agree with TRBD1. CDR1 and CDR2 from the germline V gene are SGHNT and YENEEA. Trimming cost V 4 bases and J 7 bases; bases outside gene matches: 6. The CDR3 sequence is 13 residues long. Here the CDR3 reads CASSWDRMGTQYF. The DNA for the CDR3 is TGTGCCAGCAGCTGGGACAGAATGGGGACCCAGTACTTC. The full variable domain, rest sourced from reference TRBV11-3 and TRBJ2-5, is EAGVVQSPRYKIIEKKQPVAFWCNPISGHNTLYWYLQNLGQGPELLIRYENEEAVDDSQLPKDRFSAERLKGVDSTLKIQPAELGDSAVYLCASSWDRMGTQYFGPGTRLLVL.

The gene calls are TRBV13 and TRBJ2-6, with 12 positions matching TRBD1. Germline CDR1 reads PRHDT; CDR2 reads FYEKMQ (reference sequence). V trimming: 7 bases; J trimming: 5 bases; junction bases outside the gene matches: 12. CDR3 length equals 18 residues. The CDR3 bases are TGTGCCAGCACGGGAATCCGGGACAGGGGGCTTAGGGCCAACGTCCTGACTTTC. It encodes CASTGIRDRGLRANVLTF.

The sample holds one count of this clone. The genes are TRBV6-1 and TRBJ2-7, with 7 bases identical to TRBD2. The CDR3 length is 13 residues. V lost 8 bases and J lost 4; bases outside the gene matches: 8. Germline CDR1 is MNHNS and CDR2 is SASEGT. Here the CDR3 DNA reads TGTGCCAGCGTAATGGGGGGGTCTTACGAGCAGTACTTC. Its protein is CASVMGGSYEQYF.

This clone was seen a handful of times. V and J are TRBV18 and TRBJ2-6, with TRBD1 matching over 7 bases. CDR3 size: 19 residues. Germline CDR1 KGHSH, CDR2 LQKENI. With 5 bases clipped from V and 0 bases from J, the junction kept 13 bases outside the gene matches. The CDR3 here is CASSSRSTGWGSGANVLTF. The DNA for the CDR3 is TGTGCCAGCTCATCCCGCTCGACAGGGTGGGGCTCTGGGGCCAACGTCCTGACTTTC.

V and J are TRBV7-6 and TRBJ2-1, with D uncertain. This CDR3 has 13 amino acids. V lost 5 bases and J 5 bases, leaving 10 bases between the germline ends. Germline values: CDR1 SGHVS, CDR2 FNYEAQ. The CDR3, as DNA: TGTGCCAGCAGCCCAGAAGAGGACAATGAGCAGTTCTTC. Translated, it gives CASSPEEDNEQFF.

This clone was seen a single time. The V gene is TRBV19, the J gene TRBJ2-2; TRBD1 aligns across 7 bases. Germline V gene data show CDR1 as LNHDA and CDR2 as SQIVND (reference sequence). After removal of 7 bases from V and 2 bases from J, the junction contained 4 bases not matched to a gene. This CDR3 is 14 amino acids long. The CDR3 region is CASTRDRNTGELFF. The CDR3 DNA reads TGTGCCAGTACCCGGGACAGAAACACCGGGGAGCTGTTTTTT.

This chain links TRBV6-5 with TRBJ1-1; tentatively, D is TRBD1 (5 bases). The CDR3 covers 11 residues. Germline V gene lookup returns CDR1 MNHEY and CDR2 SVGAGI. The V end lost 6 bases, the J end lost 5 bases, and 7 bases lay between the germline ends. Here the CDR3 DNA reads TGTGCCAGCAGCCCAGGGACTGAAGCTTTCTTT. It codes for CASSPGTEAFF.

The CDR3 here is CSVSQETQYF. As DNA, the CDR3 is TGCAGTGTTAGCCAGGAGACCCAGTACTTC. The chain recombines TRBV20-1 with TRBJ2-5; no firm D call. Trimming stripped 7 bases from V and 5 bases from J, with 8 bases between. Germline V gene lookup returns CDR1 DFQATT and CDR2 SNEGSKA (reference sequence). The CDR3 length is 10 residues.

The chain has TRBV5-8 and TRBJ2-5; TRBD2 is a possible D gene (6 bases). CDR3 size: 16 residues. Germline CDR1 is SGHTS and CDR2 is YDEGEE. Trimming took off 0 bases at V and 1 base at J, with 13 bases between the two ends. CDR3 residues: CASSLAGETLQETQYF. CDR3 nucleotide sequence: TGTGCCAGCAGCTTGGCGGGAGAAACACTCCAAGAGACCCAGTACTTC.

The J gene is TRBJ2-1, the V gene TRBV5-1, with 11 bases identical to TRBD2. The CDR3 runs to 16 residues. Per the germline V gene, CDR1 is SGHRS and CDR2 is YFSETQ. V shed 2 bases, J shed 3 bases, and the junction held 4 bases outside the gene matches. The CDR3 spells CASSFTTSGSYNEQFF. Here the CDR3 DNA reads TGCGCCAGCAGCTTTACAACTAGCGGGAGCTACAATGAGCAGTTCTTC.

This clone turned up a few times. The chain recombines TRBV19 with TRBJ1-5; D is undetermined. The CDR3 is 14 residues long. The V end was cut by 8 bases, the J end by 0 bases, with 11 bases between. The germline V gene encodes CDR1 LNHDA and CDR2 SQIVND (reference sequence). The CDR3 reads CASAGLVSNQPQHF. The CDR3 DNA sequence: TGTGCCAGTGCCGGACTGGTTAGCAATCAGCCCCAGCATTTT.

The rearrangement joins TRBV27 to TRBJ1-1, with 8 bases lining up with TRBD1. Germline V lookup: CDR1 MNHEY, CDR2 SMNVEV (reference sequence). This CDR3 is 14 amino acids long. With 3 bases clipped from V and 1 base from J, the junction kept 1 base outside the gene matches. CDR3 in amino acids: CASSLGTGNTEAFF. The CDR3, as DNA: TGTGCCAGCAGTTTGGGGACAGGGAACACTGAAGCTTTCTTT.

This clone occurred once. The CDR3 protein is CASSVGQTNEQYF. The DNA for the CDR3 is TGTGCCAGCAGCGTGGGACAGACTAACGAGCAGTACTTC. The J gene is TRBJ2-7, the V gene TRBV7-6, with 7 bases matching TRBD1. V trimming: 5 bases; J trimming: 5 bases; junction bases outside the gene matches: 6. The CDR3 contains 13 residues. The germline V gene has CDR1 SGHVS and CDR2 FNYEAQ.

The chain employs TRBV7-3 and TRBJ2-3; 7 nucleotides align to TRBD2. J lost 0 bases, V lost 2 bases, and 5 bases had no gene match. Germline V gene sequence: CDR1 SGHTA, CDR2 FQGTGA. The CDR3 totals 16 residues. The CDR3 DNA is TGTGCCAGCAGCTTAGGAGCGGGGCCTAGCACAGATACGCAGTATTTT. Amino acid sequence: CASSLGAGPSTDTQYF.

V is TRBV7-2 and J is TRBJ1-1, with TRBD1 matching 7 bases. The ends lost 3 bases at V and 0 bases at J; junction bases unmatched: 1. The CDR3 consists of 14 residues. CDR1 SGHTA and CDR2 FQGNSA come from the germline V gene. The CDR3 protein is CASSFDRVNTEAFF. The CDR3 DNA reads as TGTGCCAGCAGCTTCGACAGGGTGAACACTGAAGCTTTCTTT.

The gene calls are TRBV5-4 and TRBJ2-1; 7 bases align to TRBD2. V trimming: 1 base; J trimming: 0 bases; junction bases outside the gene matches: 4. Germline CDR1 SGHNT, CDR2 YYREEE (reference sequence). CDR3 length: 16 residues. The CDR3 DNA reads TGTGCCAGCAGCTTGAAGCGGGGCGGCTCCTACAATGAGCAGTTCTTC. It encodes CASSLKRGGSYNEQFF.

The V gene is TRBV11-2, the J gene TRBJ2-1; 10 bases agree with TRBD2. The CDR3 totals 16 residues. Trimming at V came to 6 bases and at J to 7 bases, leaving 12 bases not matched to a gene. Germline CDR1 SGHAT, CDR2 FQNNGV. DNA of the CDR3: TGTGCCAGCAGACCTAACAGCGGGAGGGCCTCGAATGAGCAGTTCTTC. Translated: CASRPNSGRASNEQFF.

This chain connects TRBV27 to TRBJ2-5, with D possibly TRBD2 on 5 matching bases. Germline V CDR1 and CDR2: MNHEY, SMNVEV (reference sequence). CDR3 size: 12 residues. V was clipped by 8 bases and J by 4 bases, with 11 bases between them. As DNA, the CDR3 is TGTGCCAGCCCTGGGAGATCAGAGACCCAGTACTTC. Protein product: CASPGRSETQYF.

V gene TRBV5-1 combines with J gene TRBJ2-6; D might be TRBD1 (6 bases). Trimming shortened V by 4 bases and J by 0 bases, and 11 bases separated the two germline ends. The CDR3 spans 16 residues. From germline, CDR1 is SGHRS and CDR2 YFSETQ. The CDR3 here is CASSRQEVSGANVLTF. The CDR3 DNA sequence: TGCGCCAGCAGCCGACAGGAGGTCTCTGGGGCCAACGTCCTGACTTTC.

This chain uses TRBV7-9 with TRBJ2-3; 8 bases are shared with TRBD1. This CDR3 has 14 amino acids. From germline, CDR1 is SEHNR and CDR2 FQNEAQ (reference sequence). V was clipped by 4 bases and J by 3 bases; unmatched bases: 3. In DNA form, the CDR3 reads TGTGCCAGCAGCTCTGACAGGGGTACAGATACGCAGTATTTT. It translates to CASSSDRGTDTQYF.

This chain joins TRBV6-1 and TRBJ2-6; D is unclear. V lost 3 bases to trimming and J lost 2 bases, with 20 bases between them. The germline CDR1 and CDR2 sequences are MNHNS and SASEGT. There are 19 residues in the CDR3. In DNA form, the CDR3 reads TGTGCCAGCAGTGATATGCGTCACCGAACTCCAACTGGGGCCAACGTCCTGACTTTC. Its protein is CASSDMRHRTPTGANVLTF.

This chain links TRBV6-1 with TRBJ1-2; 9 nucleotides match TRBD1. The V segment lost 4 bases and the J segment 4 bases; nucleotides outside the gene matches: 4. The CDR3 spans 14 residues. From germline, CDR1 is MNHNS and CDR2 SASEGT. The CDR3 DNA reads TGTGCCAGCAGTGGGACAGGGGCTCCCTATGGCTACACCTTC. This encodes CASSGTGAPYGYTF.

The chain recombines TRBV29-1 with TRBJ1-1, with a weak D call TRBD1 (6 bases). CDR3 size: 14 residues. Germline lookup yields CDR1 SQVTM and CDR2 ANQGSEA. V lost 7 bases and J 0 bases, leaving 15 bases between the germline ends. CDR3 DNA: TGCAGCGCCCACCGGGACACAATGAACACTGAAGCTTTCTTT. The encoded protein is CSAHRDTMNTEAFF.

This sequence joins TRBV18 and TRBJ2-1; 8 positions agree with TRBD2. Trimming removed 5 bases from V and 10 bases from J; junction bases left unmatched: 7. Looked up from germline, CDR1 is KGHSH and CDR2 is LQKENI. The CDR3 runs to 13 residues. The CDR3 bases are TGTGCCAGCTCATTCGGGAGGGCGGAGGAGCAGTTCTTC. This gives the protein CASSFGRAEEQFF.

The J gene is TRBJ2-1, the V gene TRBV5-6; TRBD2 aligns across 10 bases. This CDR3 is 17 amino acids long. Germline-derived CDR1 and CDR2 are SGHDT and YYEEEE. Germline trimming cut 0 bases from V and 1 base from J; bases unmatched to any gene: 4. The CDR3 DNA is TGTGCCAGCAGCTTGGTTAGCGGGAGGATATCCTACAATGAGCAGTTCTTC. Translated, it gives CASSLVSGRISYNEQFF.

The chain couples TRBV2 to TRBJ2-1, with 9 bases aligning to TRBD1. Trimming removed 6 bases from V and 8 bases from J; junction bases left unmatched: 11. The CDR3 has 15 amino acids. CDR1 is SNHLY and CDR2 is FYNNEI in the germline V gene. The CDR3, as DNA: TGTGCCAGCAGGCGGCAGACAGGGGGTGGTTATGAGCAGTTCTTC. This sequence encodes CASRRQTGGGYEQFF.